These 19 T cell receptor beta chains came from one sample sequenced in a study of glioma-infiltrating T cells after dendritic cell vaccination. Sequencing was performed with immunoSEQ multiplex PCR; in TCRdb, only in-frame clones are kept and a portion is missing. The sample records tens of thousands of clones, 70% to 90% being singletons. The source was blood, collected before dendritic cell vaccination. The receptors come from a human donor with glioblastoma.

This chain links TRBV9 with TRBJ2-5, with 7 bases lining up with TRBD2. Germline-derived CDR1 and CDR2 are SGDLS and YYNGEE. V shed 1 base and J 4 bases; nucleotides not matched to a gene: 7. There are 15 residues in the CDR3. CDR3 loop: CASSVLASGIETQYF. The CDR3 region has the DNA TGTGCCAGCAGCGTATTGGCTAGCGGAATAGAGACCCAGTACTTC.

In regard to this clone: This CDR3 is also generated by other DNA sequences in the sample. The V and J genes are TRBV10-1 and TRBJ2-1; D gene unclear. The V end was cut by 0 bases, the J end by 8 bases, with 11 bases between. This CDR3 comprises 14 residues. Looked up from germline, CDR1 is WNHNN and CDR2 is SYGVQD (reference sequence). CDR3 in amino acids: CASSESWAGDEQFF. The CDR3 bases are TGCGCCAGCAGTGAGTCGTGGGCAGGCGATGAGCAGTTCTTC.

V and J are TRBV29-1 and TRBJ2-1, with 9 bases matching TRBD2. Unmatched junction bases numbered 10, after V lost 0 bases and J lost 7 bases. The CDR3 loop spans 16 amino acids. Per the germline V gene, CDR1 is SQVTM and CDR2 is ANQGSEA. The CDR3, as DNA: TGCAGCGTTGAAGATAGCGGGGGTCGGCGGTTTAATGAGCAGTTCTTC. It yields the protein CSVEDSGGRRFNEQFF.

V and J are TRBV6-6 and TRBJ2-7; TRBD1 matches 11 bases. The CDR3 has 15 residues. Trimming at V came to 2 bases and at J to 7 bases, leaving 7 bases not matched to a gene. Germline V gives CDR1 MNHNY, CDR2 SVGAGI (reference sequence). Here the CDR3 DNA reads TGTGCCAGCAGTTACCCCGGACAGGGGGCGCAGGAGCAGTACTTC. The encoded protein is CASSYPGQGAQEQYF.

V and J are TRBV27 and TRBJ1-2, with 7 bases matching TRBD1. This CDR3 is 12 amino acids long. Trimming cost V 6 bases and J 8 bases; bases outside gene matches: 6. Per germline, CDR1 MNHEY and CDR2 SMNVEV (reference sequence). CDR3 residues: CASRTGALGYTF. For the CDR3, the DNA is TGTGCCAGCAGAACAGGGGCGCTGGGCTACACCTTC.

In DNA form, the CDR3 reads TGCGCCAGCAGCCAGAGGACAGGGGCCGGGACCGGGGAGCTGTTTTTT. This gives the protein CASSQRTGAGTGELFF. The chain recombines TRBV5-1 with TRBJ2-2; 9 bases map to TRBD1. Germline loops: CDR1 SGHRS, CDR2 YFSETQ. V lost 4 bases and J lost 5; bases outside the gene matches: 9. The CDR3 is 16 amino acids.

This rearrangement joins TRBV28 to TRBJ2-1; 9 nucleotides agree with TRBD1. Germline V CDR1 and CDR2: MDHEN, SYDVKM. Trimming took 6 bases from V and 8 from J; bases not matched to a gene: 11. The CDR3 is 15 amino acids. The CDR3 bases are TGTGCCAGCAGGATCCCCCGGACAGGGGACTATGAGCAGTTCTTC. As protein: CASRIPRTGDYEQFF. The variable domain in full, completed from reference TRBV28 and TRBJ2-1, reads DVKVTQSSRYLVKRTGEKVFLECVQDMDHENMFWYRQDPGLGLRLIYFSYDVKMKEKGDIPEGYSVSREKKERFSLILESASTNQTSMYLCASRIPRTGDYEQFFGPGTRLTVL.

V gene TRBV5-4 combines with J gene TRBJ2-3; the match to TRBD1 covers 8 bases. Trimming took 4 bases from V and 3 from J; bases not matched to a gene: 7. The CDR3 extends over 15 amino acids. Germline CDR1 is SGHNT and CDR2 is YYREEE (reference sequence). DNA for the CDR3: TGTGCCAGCAGCCCGCGGGACAGGAGAACAGATACGCAGTATTTT. Its protein product is CASSPRDRRTDTQYF.

The chain has TRBV7-3 and TRBJ2-3, with D tentatively TRBD2 (6 bases). V was shortened by 1 base and J by 2 bases, with 16 bases between the two germline ends. Germline CDR1 and CDR2: SGHTA and FQGTGA. The CDR3 extends over 17 amino acids. CDR3 nucleotides: TGTGCCAGCAGCTTAAACCCCGCCGGGGGATCCACAGATACGCAGTATTTT. As protein: CASSLNPAGGSTDTQYF.

The chain is built from TRBV7-6 and TRBJ2-1, with D hard to call. V was clipped by 4 bases and J by 4 bases, with 5 bases between them. The CDR3 covers 12 residues. Per the germline V gene, CDR1 is SGHVS and CDR2 is FNYEAQ. CDR3: CASSSYYNEQFF. In nucleotides, the CDR3 is TGTGCCAGCAGCTCCTATTACAATGAGCAGTTCTTC.

This chain joins TRBV18 and TRBJ1-6, with D hard to call. The germline V and J ends were trimmed by 3 bases and 8 bases, with 17 bases remaining between them. The germline V gene encodes CDR1 KGHSH and CDR2 LQKENI. The CDR3 sequence is 16 residues long. The CDR3 coding sequence is TGTGCCAGCTCACCGCTCGGGAGCGGTGGGGATTCACCCCTCCACTTT. Translated, it gives CASSPLGSGGDSPLHF.

This chain connects TRBV9 to TRBJ1-2, with a tentative D call TRBD1 (6 bases). V lost 2 bases, J lost 7 bases, and 9 bases lay in between. Germline CDR1 reads SGDLS; CDR2 reads YYNGEE. This CDR3 region has 12 residues. In DNA, the CDR3 is TGTGCCAGCAGCGTCCCAGGGGTTGGCTACACCTTC. Protein sequence: CASSVPGVGYTF.

The rearrangement joins TRBV5-1 to TRBJ1-1, with 8 bases matching TRBD1. Germline V gene sequence: CDR1 SGHRS, CDR2 YFSETQ. The trim removed 3 bases at V and 5 bases at J, leaving 9 bases unmatched. This CDR3 contains 15 residues. Here the CDR3 reads CASSSGQGGETEAFF. The CDR3 coding sequence is TGCGCCAGCAGCTCAGGACAGGGAGGAGAAACTGAAGCTTTCTTT. Using reference TRBV5-1 and TRBJ1-1 for the parts outside the CDR3, the full variable domain is KAGVTQTPRYLIKTRGQQVTLSCSPISGHRSVSWYQQTPGQGLQFLFEYFSETQRNKGNFPGRFSGRQFSNSRSEMNVSTLELGDSALYLCASSSGQGGETEAFFGQGTRLTVV.

The chain recombines TRBV19 with TRBJ2-7; a weak D match, TRBD1 (5 bases). Per germline, CDR1 LNHDA and CDR2 SQIVND (reference sequence). Trimming removed 3 bases from V and 7 bases from J, with 19 bases in between. The CDR3 has 15 residues. CDR3 residues: CASSIGVFRAWEQYF. The CDR3 nucleotides read TGTGCCAGTAGTATTGGAGTTTTCAGGGCTTGGGAGCAGTACTTC. Together with reference TRBV19 and TRBJ2-7, the CDR3 gives the full variable domain: DGGITQSPKYLFRKEGQNVTLSCEQNLNHDAMYWYRQDPGQGLRLIYYSQIVNDFQKGDIAEGYSVSREKKESFPLTVTSAQKNPTAFYLCASSIGVFRAWEQYFGPGTRLTVT.

The chain is built from TRBV29-1 and TRBJ1-1; TRBD1 aligns across 8 bases. There are 11 residues in the CDR3. V lost 6 bases to trimming and J lost 7 bases; unmatched junction nucleotides: 4. Germline CDR1 and CDR2: SQVTM and ANQGSEA. The CDR3, as DNA: TGCAGCGTGCTGGACAGGGATGAAGCTTTCTTT. This codes for CSVLDRDEAFF.

V gene TRBV10-3 combines with J gene TRBJ2-2; TRBD1 aligns across 9 bases. Trimming removed 10 bases from V and 7 bases from J; junction bases left unmatched: 10. Germline lookup yields CDR1 ENHRY and CDR2 SYGVKD. There are 14 residues in the CDR3. CDR3 in DNA: TGTGCCACTACGGACAGGGGAAAGGGCGGGGAGCTGTTTTTT. Its protein is CATTDRGKGGELFF.

The rearrangement links TRBV7-9 to TRBJ1-2; the match to TRBD1 covers 9 bases. After removal of 5 bases from V and 5 bases from J, the junction contained 3 bases not matched to a gene. CDR3 length: 13 residues. The germline CDR1 and CDR2 sequences are SEHNR and FQNEAQ (reference sequence). Written as DNA, the CDR3 is TGTGCCAGCAGCCAGGACAGGGGTTATGGCTACACCTTC. Encoded protein: CASSQDRGYGYTF.

CDR3 coding DNA: TGTGCCACCAGCAGAGACCGTCTAGGCCAGGGCCGCGACAATGAGCAGTTCTTC. Translated: CATSRDRLGQGRDNEQFF. The rearrangement links TRBV15 to TRBJ2-1, with TRBD1 as a possible D gene (5 bases). CDR3 length: 18 residues. Germline V gene data show CDR1 as LNHNV and CDR2 as YYDKDF (reference sequence). The V end lost 0 bases, the J end lost 5 bases, and 20 bases lay between the germline ends.

The genes are TRBV9 and TRBJ1-1; 8 nucleotides line up with TRBD1. The CDR3 totals 14 residues. V shed 4 bases, J shed 5 bases, and the junction held 7 bases outside the gene matches. Per the germline V gene, CDR1 is SGDLS and CDR2 is YYNGEE. CDR3 sequence: CASSPRTGPTEAFF. DNA of the CDR3: TGTGCCAGCAGCCCCCGGACAGGGCCGACTGAAGCTTTCTTT.